This entry lists 7 T cell receptor beta chains sequenced from one sample in a study of molecular identifiers for immune sequencing clone quantification. MiXCR, run by TCRdb on the PCR reads, gives a single entry per CDR3 protein. The sample records around 320,000 distinct CDR3 sequences, 24% being singletons. The source material was naive CD8+ T cells from blood, with Jurkat cell RNA spiked in. Specified subset: FACS-sorted CD8+CD4-CCR7+CD45RA+ naive T cells. Receptors were obtained from a human donor in good health. Some libraries in this study had Jurkat cell RNA spiked in.

The chain combines TRBV12-3 or TRBV12-4 with TRBJ2-3; D ambiguous. With 5 bases removed from V and 2 bases from J, the gap between germline ends came to 8 bases. CDR3 length equals 13 residues. Here the CDR3 reads CASSPAVTDTQYF. The CDR3 DNA sequence: TGTGCCAGCAGTCCCGCGGTCACAGATACGCAGTATTTT.

Many counts were recorded for this clonotype. The V gene is TRBV7-9, the J gene TRBJ2-7, with D perhaps being TRBD1 or TRBD2 (5 bases each). The V end lost 4 bases, the J end lost 7 bases, and 17 bases lay between the germline ends. CDR3 size: 14 residues. Germline CDR1 is SEHNR and CDR2 is FQNEAQ (reference sequence). In nucleotides, the CDR3 is TGTGCCAGCAGCTCACCTCTCGGGGCTGGGGAGCAGTACTTC. Its protein product is CASSSPLGAGEQYF.

The sample holds one count of this clonotype. A read error is possible here, since a much larger clone lies one base away. The DNA of the CDR3 is TGTGCCAGCAGCCCTGGGGGGCCTGTGGGGTTCTTC. Its protein product is CASSPGGPVGFF. The chain joins TRBV3-1 to TRBJ2-1, with D possibly being TRBD1 or TRBD2 (6 bases each). There are 12 residues in the CDR3. The germline V gene has CDR1 LGHDT and CDR2 YNNKEL (reference sequence). The V and J ends lost 4 bases and 15 bases respectively, with 16 bases between them.

The table lists this clonotype with many counts. The V and J genes are TRBV7-6 and TRBJ2-2, with 8 bases fitting TRBD1. The length of the CDR3 is 15 residues. The trim removed 5 bases at V and 4 bases at J, leaving 6 bases unmatched. CDR1 is SGHVS, CDR2 FNYEAQ, per germline. The CDR3 DNA reads as TGTGCCAGCAGCCCCGGGACAGGCCTCACCGGGGAGCTGTTTTTT. Translation gives CASSPGTGLTGELFF.

This clonotype was detected many times. The J gene is TRBJ1-1, the V gene TRBV30, with no clear D. Between the trimmed V and J ends, which lost 0 bases and 12 bases, there was a span of 11 bases. Germline V lookup: CDR1 GTSNPN, CDR2 SVGIG (reference sequence). The CDR3 spans 11 residues. The CDR3, as DNA: TGTGCCTGGAGTGTTGGATACATGACTTTCTTT. Translation: CAWSVGYMTFF.

This clonotype occurred many times. The genes are TRBV29-1 and TRBJ2-1; the D gene is possibly TRBD2 (6 bases). V was trimmed by 7 bases and J by 0 bases, leaving 13 bases between them. This CDR3 spans 14 amino acids. The germline CDR1 and CDR2 sequences are SQVTM and ANQGSEA. In nucleotides, the CDR3 is TGCAGCGGGGGCGGGGCGGCCTCCTACAATGAGCAGTTCTTC. This gives the protein CSGGGAASYNEQFF.

This clonotype has only a few counts. The CDR3 protein is CASGAQGDRAYEQYF. CDR3 bases: TGTGCCAGCGGGGCCCAGGGGGACAGGGCCTACGAGCAGTACTTC. V gene TRBV2 combines with J gene TRBJ2-7, with TRBD1 matching 9 bases. Germline values: CDR1 SNHLY, CDR2 FYNNEI. The CDR3 totals 15 residues. V lost 8 bases to trimming and J lost 2 bases; unmatched junction nucleotides: 10.